This T cell receptor (beta chain) derives from a study of blood T cell repertoires in COVID-19. Overall study: The United States, Italy and Spain supplied acute and convalescent COVID-19 samples.

The CDR3 totals 16 residues. V lost 3 bases to trimming and J lost 3 bases, with 15 bases between them. Germline V gives CDR1 LNHDA, CDR2 SQIVND (reference sequence). Authors' methods: The authors estimated nucleated cell counts from reference gene primer amplification. Libraries were prepared by immunoSEQ multiplex PCR; TCRdb keeps only in-frame clonotypes and omits some of them. V, J and clone size are those of that table, while D and trimming were read from the DNA. The repertoire holds some 140,000 clones, with around 80% as singletons. The source of this sequence is a human donor in a cohort sampled during active COVID-19. The J gene is TRBJ1-5, the V gene TRBV19; weak D call: TRBD1 (6 bases). Sample: peripheral blood. The CDR3 bases are TGTGCCAGTAGTATGTCTACAGGGTTTGACAATCAGCCCCAGCATTTT. Protein sequence: CASSMSTGFDNQPQHF.